This TCR beta chain was captured in a study of T cell responses to AZD1222 COVID-19 vaccine. Some clones are missing from TCRdb's copy, which holds only in-frame ones; the method was immunoSEQ multiplex PCR. The sample shows 90,000 to 120,000 clones, nearly 95% of them seen only once. Of note for this clone: Antigen: not known.

Germline trimming cut 4 bases from V and 2 bases from J; bases unmatched to any gene: 5. This CDR3 has 14 amino acids. Germline CDR1 SGHNT, CDR2 YYREEE (reference sequence). Whole-study results and caveats: The study found Spike-specific TCR breadth and depth rose after two AZD1222 doses. There were repertoire samples only from the period after the peak T cell response.

This TCR derives from an adult in good health. This chain joins TRBV5-4 and TRBJ2-5; 7 bases agree with TRBD1. The specimen was peripheral blood, collected on day 0 of AZD1222 vaccination. CDR3 in amino acids: CASSLGTVQETQYF. The CDR3 DNA reads TGTGCCAGCAGCCTCGGGACAGTACAAGAGACCCAGTACTTC.